This T cell receptor beta chain was sequenced during a study of shared clonotypes between healthy human individuals. Losses at the gene ends were 5 bases for V and 7 bases for J; bases not matched to a gene: 16. There are 17 residues in the CDR3. Germline V gene data show CDR1 as MGHDK and CDR2 as SYGVNS. TCRdb's copy holds only in-frame clones and misses some; the assay was immunoSEQ multiplex PCR. The sample shows some 2,000,000 clones, about 95% of them seen only once. Sequenced material: naive CD4+ T cells sorted from blood. Subset in this sample: CD45RA+ positively selected. This rearrangement joins TRBV25-1 to TRBJ2-1, with 8 bases fitting TRBD1. The origin of this receptor is a man aged 18 to 29 in good health. The CDR3: CASSPPGWTGILNEQFF. The CDR3 DNA reads TGTGCCAGCAGTCCGCCCGGGTGGACAGGGATTTTGAATGAGCAGTTCTTC. The complete variable domain, with remaining parts taken from reference TRBV25-1 and TRBJ2-1, reads EADIYQTPRYLVIGTGKKITLECSQTMGHDKMYWYQQDPGMELHLIHYSYGVNSTEKGDLSSESTVSRIRTEHFPLTLESARPSHTSQYLCASSPPGWTGILNEQFFGPGTRLTVL.